The 4 T cell receptor beta chains presented below share a single source sample, sequenced in a study of blood T cell repertoires in COVID-19 (TCRdb year 2020). The library was obtained by the immunoSEQ multiplex PCR assay. Entries here come from immuneACCESS through TCRdb and include only in-frame sequences with V and J called. Some clones fail to appear in such tables; in the studies checked, an unresolved V gene covers under half of the shortfall, and the cause of the remainder is unknown. This sample gives approximately 120,000 clones in total; approximately 85% of them show up just once. About 4.3% of the sample lies in the top ten. Input material: peripheral blood. These receptors were obtained from a human donor in a cohort sampled during active COVID-19.

This clone was seen a single time. The J gene is TRBJ2-2, the V gene TRBV4-1; 11 bases are shared with TRBD1. Germline V gives CDR1 MGHRA, CDR2 YSYEKL. There are 21 residues in the CDR3. V lost 4 bases to trimming and J lost 0 bases; unmatched junction nucleotides: 16. CDR3 residues: CASSLTGTGGLLEANTGELFF. In DNA form, the CDR3 reads TGCGCCAGCAGCCTCACCGGGACAGGGGGACTTTTAGAGGCGAACACCGGGGAGCTGTTTTTT.

The chain recombines TRBV11-2 with TRBJ1-6; D is unresolved. V gave up 5 bases and J gave up 14 bases, with 19 bases separating them. Germline-derived CDR1 and CDR2 are SGHAT and FQNNGV. The CDR3 runs to 14 residues. CDR3: CASSPVTTLRSLHF. CDR3 coding DNA: TGTGCCAGCAGCCCCGTAACCACTCTTCGATCCCTCCACTTT.

The V gene is TRBV2, the J gene TRBJ2-2; 7 bases are a match to TRBD2. The CDR3 extends over 14 amino acids. V shed 7 bases, J shed 4 bases, and the junction held 6 bases outside the gene matches. Germline V gene sequence: CDR1 SNHLY, CDR2 FYNNEI. CDR3 DNA: TGTGCCAGCAAGCGGGGAGGAACCACCGGGGAGCTGTTTTTT. It encodes CASKRGGTTGELFF.

The V and J genes are TRBV7-9 and TRBJ1-2, with D possibly TRBD1 on 5 matching bases. Germline V gene lookup returns CDR1 SEHNR and CDR2 FQNEAQ (reference sequence). The CDR3 consists of 14 residues. Trimming removed 4 bases at V and 8 bases at J, with 17 bases between. The CDR3, as DNA: TGTGCCAGCAGCTCGGAGGGGTTTATCCAAGGCTACACCTTC. Translated, it gives CASSSEGFIQGYTF. The full variable domain, with the rest looked up from reference TRBV7-9 and TRBJ1-2, is DTGVSQNPRHKITKRGQNVTFRCDPISEHNRLYWYRQTLGQGPEFLTYFQNEAQLEKSRLLSDRFSAERPKGSFSTLEIQRTEQGDSAMYLCASSSEGFIQGYTFGSGTRLTVV.